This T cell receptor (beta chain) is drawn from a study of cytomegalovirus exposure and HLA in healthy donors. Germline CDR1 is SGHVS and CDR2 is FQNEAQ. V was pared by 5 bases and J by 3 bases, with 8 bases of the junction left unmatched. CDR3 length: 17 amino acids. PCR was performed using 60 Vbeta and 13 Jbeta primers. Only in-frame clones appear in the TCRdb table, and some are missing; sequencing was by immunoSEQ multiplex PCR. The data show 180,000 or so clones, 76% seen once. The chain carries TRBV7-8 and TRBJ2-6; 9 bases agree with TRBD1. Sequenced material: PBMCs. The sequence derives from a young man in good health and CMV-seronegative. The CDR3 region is CASSADRGLGGANVLTF. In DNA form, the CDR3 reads TGTGCCAGCAGCGCCGACAGGGGGTTGGGTGGGGCCAACGTCCTGACTTTC.